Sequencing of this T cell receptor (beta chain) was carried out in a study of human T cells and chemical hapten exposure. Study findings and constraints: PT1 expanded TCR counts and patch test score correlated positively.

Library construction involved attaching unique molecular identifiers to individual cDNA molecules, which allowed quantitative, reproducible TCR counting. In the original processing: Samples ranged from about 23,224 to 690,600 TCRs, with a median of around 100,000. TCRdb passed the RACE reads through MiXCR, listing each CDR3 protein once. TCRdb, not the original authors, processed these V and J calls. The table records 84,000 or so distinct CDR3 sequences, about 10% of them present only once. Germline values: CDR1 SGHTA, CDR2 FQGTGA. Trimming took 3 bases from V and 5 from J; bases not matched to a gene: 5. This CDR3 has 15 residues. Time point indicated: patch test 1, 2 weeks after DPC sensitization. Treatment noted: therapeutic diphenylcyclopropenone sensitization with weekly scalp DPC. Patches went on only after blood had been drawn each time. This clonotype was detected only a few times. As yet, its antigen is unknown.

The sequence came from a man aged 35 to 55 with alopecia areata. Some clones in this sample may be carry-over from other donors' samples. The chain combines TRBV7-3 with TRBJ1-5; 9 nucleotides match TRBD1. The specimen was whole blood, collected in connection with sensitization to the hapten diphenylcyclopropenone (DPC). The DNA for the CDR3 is TGTGCCAGCAGCTTCAAGACAGGGGGTTATCAGCCCCAGCATTTT. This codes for CASSFKTGGYQPQHF. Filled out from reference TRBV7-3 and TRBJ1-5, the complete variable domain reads GAGVSQTPSNKVTEKGKYVELRCDPISGHTALYWYRQSLGQGPEFLIYFQGTGAADDSGLPNDRFFAVRPEGSVSTLKIQRTERGDSAVYLCASSFKTGGYQPQHFGDGTRLSIL.